The rows below give T cell receptor beta chains drawn from one sample of a study of human T cells and chemical hapten exposure. Via MiXCR, TCRdb re-called the RACE reads, giving one row per CDR3 protein. The sample lists 300,000 to 450,000 distinct CDR3 sequences; 5.1% were seen once. The sequencing used whole blood, collected in connection with sensitization to the hapten diphenylcyclopropenone (DPC). These receptors were obtained from a woman in her 50s with alopecia areata. Some clones in this sample may be carry-over from other donors' samples. Both conserved end residues are part of each CDR3. Fields, in order: D gene, J gene, V gene, clone size, CDR3 DNA, CDR3 protein. D genes are given only for firm matches. The size field is filled for only some rows; it gives once, few, many or a size class.

D: NA
J: TRBJ2-7
V: TRBV12-3/TRBV12-4
size: many
DNA: TGTGCCAGCAGTTTACGGTGGCAGACATCTATGAGGCAGTACTTC
CDR3: CASSLRWQTSMRQYF

D: TRBD2
J: TRBJ2-3
V: TRBV7-3
size: many
DNA: TGTGCCAGCAGCACTAGCGGGGGGGCGGATACGCAGTATTTT
CDR3: CASSTSGGADTQYF

D: TRBD1
J: TRBJ2-3
V: TRBV20-1
size: NA
DNA: TGCAGTGCTAGAGCCAGGGGGAAGGCAGATACGCAGTATTTT
CDR3: CSARARGKADTQYF

D: NA
J: TRBJ2-5
V: TRBV7-9
size: many
DNA: TGTGCCAGCAGCTTGGACAGCCAAGAGACCCAGTACTTC
CDR3: CASSLDSQETQYF

D: NA
J: TRBJ2-7
V: TRBV4-2
size: few
DNA: TGTGCCAGCAGCCAAGCCCCTCCGAGGGGCACCTACGAGCAGTACTTC
CDR3: CASSQAPPRGTYEQYF

D: NA
J: TRBJ1-6
V: TRBV20-1
size: many
DNA: TGCAGTGCTCCCGATCCCGGGACATTGTATTCACCCCTCCACTTT
CDR3: CSAPDPGTLYSPLHF

D: TRBD2
J: TRBJ2-7
V: TRBV20-1
size: few
DNA: TGCAGTGCTAGAAAGGTCCTAGGGACTAGCGAATCCTACGAGCAGTACTTC
CDR3: CSARKVLGTSESYEQYF

D: NA
J: TRBJ2-3
V: TRBV11-2
size: NA
DNA: TGTGCCAGCAGCTTAGTACTAGCAAGCACAGATACGCAGTATTTT
CDR3: CASSLVLASTDTQYF

D: NA
J: TRBJ1-5
V: TRBV28
size: once
DNA: TGTGCCAGCAGGGGACTCGTAGTGAGCAATCAGCCCCAGCATTTT
CDR3: CASRGLVVSNQPQHF

D: TRBD2
J: TRBJ2-1
V: TRBV3-1
size: NA
DNA: TGTGCCAGCTCCCCATCGGGGACTAGCGGGGGAGGTGAGCAGTTCTTC
CDR3: CASSPSGTSGGGEQFF

D: NA
J: TRBJ2-3
V: TRBV4-3
size: few
DNA: TGCGCCAGCAGCAAGGCAGGGGAGAATACGCAGTATTTT
CDR3: CASSKAGENTQYF

D: NA
J: TRBJ2-7
V: TRBV25-1
size: NA
DNA: TGTGCCAGCAGTGAATCCCAACCGGGCTCCTACGAGCAGTACTTC
CDR3: CASSESQPGSYEQYF

D: NA
J: TRBJ1-2
V: TRBV3-1
size: NA
DNA: TGTGCCAGCAGCCAAGATAAGGGCTACACCTTC
CDR3: CASSQDKGYTF

D: NA
J: TRBJ2-5
V: TRBV5-1
size: many
DNA: TGCGCCAGCAGCTGGAGAGGGACCAACCGGGAGACCCAGTACTTC
CDR3: CASSWRGTNRETQYF

D: NA
J: TRBJ2-1
V: TRBV7-9
size: many
DNA: TGTGCCAGCAGCTTTCAGGGACCCTCCTACAATGAGCAGTTCTTC
CDR3: CASSFQGPSYNEQFF

D: NA
J: TRBJ2-1
V: TRBV29-1
size: few
DNA: TGCAGCGTTGAAGATCCCCGGGCAAAGACAGCGATCTCCTACAATGAGCAGTTCTTC
CDR3: CSVEDPRAKTAISYNEQFF

D: TRBD2
J: TRBJ2-7
V: TRBV5-6
size: many
DNA: TGTGCCAGCAGCTCCTATTTTTCCGGGACTAACTCCTACGAGCAGTACTTC
CDR3: CASSSYFSGTNSYEQYF

D: NA
J: TRBJ1-1
V: TRBV5-6
size: many
DNA: TGTGCCAGCAGCCCTGACGCGGGGCGCCGCAACACTGAAGCTTTCTTT
CDR3: CASSPDAGRRNTEAFF

D: NA
J: TRBJ2-7
V: TRBV20-1
size: NA
DNA: TGCAGTGCTAGAAAAGCGGGCTCCTCCTACGAGCAGTACTTC
CDR3: CSARKAGSSYEQYF

D: TRBD1
J: TRBJ1-1
V: TRBV27
size: many
DNA: TGTGCCAGCAGTCAGACAGGGGGATACACTGAAGCTTTCTTT
CDR3: CASSQTGGYTEAFF

D: TRBD2
J: TRBJ2-1
V: TRBV3-1
size: many
DNA: TGTGCCAGCAGCCAAAGCGGGGGGCCAGCGGGTGAGCAGTTCTTC
CDR3: CASSQSGGPAGEQFF

D: NA
J: TRBJ2-7
V: TRBV20-1
size: many
DNA: TGCAGTGCTTCGGGACGGCGGGGATACGAGCAGTACTTC
CDR3: CSASGRRGYEQYF

D: NA
J: TRBJ2-7
V: TRBV30
size: many
DNA: TGTGCCTGGAGTGTAAGGCTGGCCTACGAGCAGTACTTC
CDR3: CAWSVRLAYEQYF